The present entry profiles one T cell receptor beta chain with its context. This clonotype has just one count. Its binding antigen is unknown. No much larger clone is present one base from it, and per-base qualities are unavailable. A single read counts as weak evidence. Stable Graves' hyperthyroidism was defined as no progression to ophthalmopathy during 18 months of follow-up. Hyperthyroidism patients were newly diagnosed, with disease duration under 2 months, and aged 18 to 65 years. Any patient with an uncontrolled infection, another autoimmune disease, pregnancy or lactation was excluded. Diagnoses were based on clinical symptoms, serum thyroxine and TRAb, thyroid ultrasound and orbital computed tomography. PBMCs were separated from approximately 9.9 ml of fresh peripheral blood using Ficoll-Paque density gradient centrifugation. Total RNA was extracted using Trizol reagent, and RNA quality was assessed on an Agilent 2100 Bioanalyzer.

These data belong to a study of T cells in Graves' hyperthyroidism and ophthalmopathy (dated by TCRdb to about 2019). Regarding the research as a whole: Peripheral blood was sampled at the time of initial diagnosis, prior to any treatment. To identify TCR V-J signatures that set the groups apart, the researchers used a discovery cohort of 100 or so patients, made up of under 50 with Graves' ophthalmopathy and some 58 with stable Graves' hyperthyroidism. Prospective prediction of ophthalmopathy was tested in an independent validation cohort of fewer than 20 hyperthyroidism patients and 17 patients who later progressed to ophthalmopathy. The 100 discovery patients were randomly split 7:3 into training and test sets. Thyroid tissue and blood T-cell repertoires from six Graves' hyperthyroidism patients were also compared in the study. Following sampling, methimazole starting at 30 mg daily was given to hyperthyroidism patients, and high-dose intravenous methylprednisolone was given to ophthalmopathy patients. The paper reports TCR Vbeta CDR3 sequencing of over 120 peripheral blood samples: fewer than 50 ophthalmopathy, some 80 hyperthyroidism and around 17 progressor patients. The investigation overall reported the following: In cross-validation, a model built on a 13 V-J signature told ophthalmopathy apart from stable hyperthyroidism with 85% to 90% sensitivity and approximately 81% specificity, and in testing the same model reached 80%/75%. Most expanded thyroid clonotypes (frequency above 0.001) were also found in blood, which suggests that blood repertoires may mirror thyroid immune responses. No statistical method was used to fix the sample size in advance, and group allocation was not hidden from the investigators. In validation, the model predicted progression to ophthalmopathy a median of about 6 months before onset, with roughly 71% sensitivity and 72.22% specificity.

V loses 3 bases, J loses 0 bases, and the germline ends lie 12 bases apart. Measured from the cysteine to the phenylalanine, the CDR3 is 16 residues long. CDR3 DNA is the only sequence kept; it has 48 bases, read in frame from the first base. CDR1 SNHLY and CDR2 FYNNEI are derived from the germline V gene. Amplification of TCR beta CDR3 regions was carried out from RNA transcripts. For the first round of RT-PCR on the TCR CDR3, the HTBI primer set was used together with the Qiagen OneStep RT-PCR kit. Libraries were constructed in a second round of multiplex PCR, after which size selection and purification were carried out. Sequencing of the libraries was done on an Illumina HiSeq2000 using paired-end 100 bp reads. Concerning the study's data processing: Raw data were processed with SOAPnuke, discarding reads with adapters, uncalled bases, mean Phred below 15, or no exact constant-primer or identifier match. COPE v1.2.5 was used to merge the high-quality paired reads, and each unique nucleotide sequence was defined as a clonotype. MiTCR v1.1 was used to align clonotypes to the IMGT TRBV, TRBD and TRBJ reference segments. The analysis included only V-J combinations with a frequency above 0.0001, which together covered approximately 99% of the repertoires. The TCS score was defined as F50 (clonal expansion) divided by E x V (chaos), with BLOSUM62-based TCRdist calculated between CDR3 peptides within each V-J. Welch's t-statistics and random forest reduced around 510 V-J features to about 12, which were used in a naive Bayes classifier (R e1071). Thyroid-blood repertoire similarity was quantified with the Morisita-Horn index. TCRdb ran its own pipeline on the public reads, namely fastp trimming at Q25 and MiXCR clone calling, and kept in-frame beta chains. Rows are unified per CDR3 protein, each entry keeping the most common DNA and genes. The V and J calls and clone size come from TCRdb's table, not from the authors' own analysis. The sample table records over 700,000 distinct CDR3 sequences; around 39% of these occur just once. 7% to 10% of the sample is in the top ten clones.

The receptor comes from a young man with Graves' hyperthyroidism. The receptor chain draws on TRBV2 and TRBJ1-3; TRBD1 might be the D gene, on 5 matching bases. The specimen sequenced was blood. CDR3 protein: CASSDLGVDSGNTIYF. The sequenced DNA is TGTGCCAGCAGTGACCTGGGGGTTGACTCTGGAAACACCATATATTTT.